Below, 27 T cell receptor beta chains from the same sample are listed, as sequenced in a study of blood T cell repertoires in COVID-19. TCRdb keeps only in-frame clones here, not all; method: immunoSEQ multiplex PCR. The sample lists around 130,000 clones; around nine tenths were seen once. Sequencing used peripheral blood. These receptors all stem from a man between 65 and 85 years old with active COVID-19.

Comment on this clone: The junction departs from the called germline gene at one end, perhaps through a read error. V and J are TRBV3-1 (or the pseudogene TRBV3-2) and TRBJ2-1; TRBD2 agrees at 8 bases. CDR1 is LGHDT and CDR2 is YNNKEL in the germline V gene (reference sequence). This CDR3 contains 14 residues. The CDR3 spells CASTQAGVGNEQFF. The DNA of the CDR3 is TGTGCCAGCACCCAAGCGGGAGTGGGTAATGAGCAGTTCTTC.

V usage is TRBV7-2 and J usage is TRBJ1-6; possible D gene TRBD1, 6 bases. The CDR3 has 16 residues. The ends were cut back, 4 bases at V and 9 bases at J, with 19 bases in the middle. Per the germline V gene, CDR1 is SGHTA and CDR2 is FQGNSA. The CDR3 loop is CASSSNRALGVSPLHF. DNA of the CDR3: TGTGCCAGCAGCTCGAACAGGGCATTGGGAGTTTCACCCCTCCACTTT.

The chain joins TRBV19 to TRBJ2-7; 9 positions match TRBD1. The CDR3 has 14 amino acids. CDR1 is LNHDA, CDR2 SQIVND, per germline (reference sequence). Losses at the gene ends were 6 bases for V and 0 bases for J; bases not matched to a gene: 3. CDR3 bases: TGTGCCAGTAGATTGGACAGGGGCTCCTACGAGCAGTACTTC. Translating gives CASRLDRGSYEQYF.

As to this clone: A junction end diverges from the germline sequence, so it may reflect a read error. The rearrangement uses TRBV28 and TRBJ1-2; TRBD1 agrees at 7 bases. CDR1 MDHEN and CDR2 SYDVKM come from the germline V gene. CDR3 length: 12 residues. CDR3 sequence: CASSSLLDRRIF. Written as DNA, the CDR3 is TGTGCCAGCAGTTCTCTTCTGGACAGGAGGATCTTC.

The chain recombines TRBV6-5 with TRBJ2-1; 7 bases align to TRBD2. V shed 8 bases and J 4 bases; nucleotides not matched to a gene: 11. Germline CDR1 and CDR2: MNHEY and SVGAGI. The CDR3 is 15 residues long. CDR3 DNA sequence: TGTGCCAGCTGTTCTGATCGGGGGGTATACAATGAGCAGTTCTTC. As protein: CASCSDRGVYNEQFF.

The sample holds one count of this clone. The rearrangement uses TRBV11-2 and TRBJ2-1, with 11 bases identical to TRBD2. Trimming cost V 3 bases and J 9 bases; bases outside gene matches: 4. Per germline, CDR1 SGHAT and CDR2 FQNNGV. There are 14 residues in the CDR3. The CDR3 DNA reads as TGTGCCAGCAGCTTTTATCTAGCGGGAGGTGAGCAGTTCTTC. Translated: CASSFYLAGGEQFF.

As DNA, the CDR3 is TGTGCCAGCAGGATTCTAGCGGGAGGGGCAGAGACCCAGTACTTC. It specifies CASRILAGGAETQYF. The V gene is TRBV6-5, the J gene TRBJ2-5; 12 positions agree with TRBD2. The ends lost 6 bases at V and 4 bases at J; junction bases unmatched: 6. CDR3 length equals 15 residues. CDR1 MNHEY and CDR2 SVGAGI come from the germline V gene.

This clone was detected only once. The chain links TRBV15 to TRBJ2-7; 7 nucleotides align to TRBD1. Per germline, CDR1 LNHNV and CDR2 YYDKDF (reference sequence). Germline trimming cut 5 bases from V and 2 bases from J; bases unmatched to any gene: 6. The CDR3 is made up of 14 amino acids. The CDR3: CATSGRTGPYEQYF. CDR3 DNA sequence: TGTGCCACCAGCGGCCGGACAGGCCCCTACGAGCAGTACTTC.

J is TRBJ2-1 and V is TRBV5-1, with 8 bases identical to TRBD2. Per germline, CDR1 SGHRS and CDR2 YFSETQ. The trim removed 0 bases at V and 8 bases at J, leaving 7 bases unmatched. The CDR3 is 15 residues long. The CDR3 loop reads CASSLGAGGVYEQFF. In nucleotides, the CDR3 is TGCGCCAGCAGCTTGGGCGCCGGGGGGGTCTATGAGCAGTTCTTC.

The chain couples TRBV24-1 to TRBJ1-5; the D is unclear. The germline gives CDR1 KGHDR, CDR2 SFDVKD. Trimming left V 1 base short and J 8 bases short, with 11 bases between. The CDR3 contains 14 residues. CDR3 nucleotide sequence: TGTGCCACCAGTGATTTTTTGTCGCGGGAGCCCCAGCATTTT. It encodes CATSDFLSREPQHF.

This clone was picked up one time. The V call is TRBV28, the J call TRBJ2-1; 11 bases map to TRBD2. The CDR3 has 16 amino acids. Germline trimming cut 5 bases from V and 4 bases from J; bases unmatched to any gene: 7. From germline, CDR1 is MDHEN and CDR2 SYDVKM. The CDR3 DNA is TGTGCCAGCAGTCTCGGGACTAGCGGTTTTTACAATGAGCAGTTCTTC. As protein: CASSLGTSGFYNEQFF.

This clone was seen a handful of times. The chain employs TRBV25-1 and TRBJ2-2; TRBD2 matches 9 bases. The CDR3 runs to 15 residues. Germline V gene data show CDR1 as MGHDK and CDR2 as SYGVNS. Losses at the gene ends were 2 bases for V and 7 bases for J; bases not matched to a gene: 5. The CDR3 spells CASSERVAGVGELFF. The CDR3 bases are TGTGCCAGCAGTGAACGGGTAGCGGGAGTCGGGGAGCTGTTTTTT. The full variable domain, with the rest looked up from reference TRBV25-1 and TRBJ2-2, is EADIYQTPRYLVIGTGKKITLECSQTMGHDKMYWYQQDPGMELHLIHYSYGVNSTEKGDLSSESTVSRIRTEHFPLTLESARPSHTSQYLCASSERVAGVGELFFGEGSRLTVL.

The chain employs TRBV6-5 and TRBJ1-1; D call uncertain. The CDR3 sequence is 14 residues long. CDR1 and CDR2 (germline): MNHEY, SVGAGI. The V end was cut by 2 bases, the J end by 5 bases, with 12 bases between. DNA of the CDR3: TGTGCCAGCAGTTACCGTGACGGCGGGACTGAAGCTTTCTTT. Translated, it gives CASSYRDGGTEAFF.

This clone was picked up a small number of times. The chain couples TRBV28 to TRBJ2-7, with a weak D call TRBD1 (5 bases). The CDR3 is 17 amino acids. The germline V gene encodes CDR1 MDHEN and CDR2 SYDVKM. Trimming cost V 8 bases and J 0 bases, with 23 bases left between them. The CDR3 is CASLRDSVRLCSYEQYF. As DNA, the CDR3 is TGTGCCAGCCTCCGCGACAGCGTTCGTCTATGCTCCTACGAGCAGTACTTC.

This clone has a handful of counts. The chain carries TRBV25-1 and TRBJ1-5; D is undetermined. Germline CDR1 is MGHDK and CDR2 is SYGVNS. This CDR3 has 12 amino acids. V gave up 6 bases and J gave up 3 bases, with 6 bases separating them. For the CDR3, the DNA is TGTGCCAGCAGCCTGTCCAATCAGCCCCAGCATTTT. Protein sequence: CASSLSNQPQHF.

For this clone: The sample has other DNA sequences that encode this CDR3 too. The CDR3 coding sequence is TGTGCCAGCAGCGTAGTGGCGGGAGGGGGTCGTAATGAGCAGTTCTTC. Protein sequence: CASSVVAGGGRNEQFF. The chain combines TRBV9 with TRBJ2-1, with TRBD2 matching over 9 bases. Germline trimming cut 0 bases from V and 7 bases from J; bases unmatched to any gene: 8. Germline V gene sequence: CDR1 SGDLS, CDR2 YYNGEE. This CDR3 region has 16 residues.

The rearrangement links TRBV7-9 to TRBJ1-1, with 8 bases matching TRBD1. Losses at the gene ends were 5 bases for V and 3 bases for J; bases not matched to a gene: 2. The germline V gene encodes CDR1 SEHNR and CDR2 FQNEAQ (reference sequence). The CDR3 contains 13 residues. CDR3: CASSATGDTEAFF. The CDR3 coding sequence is TGTGCCAGCAGCGCGACAGGGGACACTGAAGCTTTCTTT.

Here the CDR3 reads CASSFLDRDKETQYF. For the CDR3, the DNA is TGTGCCAGCAGTTTCCTCGACCGGGACAAAGAGACCCAGTACTTC. This chain joins TRBV28 and TRBJ2-5, with D maybe TRBD1 (6 bases). V was shortened by 3 bases and J by 3 bases, with 14 bases between the two germline ends. From germline, CDR1 is MDHEN and CDR2 SYDVKM. The CDR3 spans 15 residues.

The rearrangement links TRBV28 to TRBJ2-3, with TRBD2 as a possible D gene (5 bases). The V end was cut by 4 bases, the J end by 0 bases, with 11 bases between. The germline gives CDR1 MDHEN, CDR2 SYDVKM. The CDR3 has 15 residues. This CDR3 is CASSSYRRSTDTQYF. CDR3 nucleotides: TGTGCCAGCAGTTCTTATCGGAGGAGCACAGATACGCAGTATTTT.

The CDR3 coding sequence is TGCAGCGTTGGGTCTAGCGGGAGGAGGGGCACAGATACGCAGTATTTT. Translation: CSVGSSGRRGTDTQYF. This chain links TRBV29-1 with TRBJ2-3, with 11 bases fitting TRBD2. Germline trimming cut 4 bases from V and 1 base from J; bases unmatched to any gene: 7. The germline gives CDR1 SQVTM, CDR2 ANQGSEA. CDR3 length equals 16 residues.

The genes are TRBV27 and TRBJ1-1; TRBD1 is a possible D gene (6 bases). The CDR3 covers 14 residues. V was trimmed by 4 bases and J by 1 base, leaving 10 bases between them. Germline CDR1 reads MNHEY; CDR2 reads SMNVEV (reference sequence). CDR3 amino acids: CASSSPGQNTEAFF. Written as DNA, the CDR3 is TGTGCCAGCAGTTCACCGGGACAGAACACTGAAGCTTTCTTT.

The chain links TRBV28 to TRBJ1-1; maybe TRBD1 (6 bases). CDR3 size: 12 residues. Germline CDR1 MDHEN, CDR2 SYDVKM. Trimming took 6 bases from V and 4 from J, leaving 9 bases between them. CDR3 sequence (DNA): TGTGCCAGCAGCTCCAGGGGCACTGAAGCTTTCTTT. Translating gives CASSSRGTEAFF.

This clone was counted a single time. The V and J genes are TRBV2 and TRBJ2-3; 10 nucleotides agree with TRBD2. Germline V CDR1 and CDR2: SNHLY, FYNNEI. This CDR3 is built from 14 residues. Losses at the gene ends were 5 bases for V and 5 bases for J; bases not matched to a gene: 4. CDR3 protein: CASSLTSGQDTQYF. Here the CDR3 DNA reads TGTGCCAGCAGTCTGACTAGCGGGCAAGATACGCAGTATTTT.

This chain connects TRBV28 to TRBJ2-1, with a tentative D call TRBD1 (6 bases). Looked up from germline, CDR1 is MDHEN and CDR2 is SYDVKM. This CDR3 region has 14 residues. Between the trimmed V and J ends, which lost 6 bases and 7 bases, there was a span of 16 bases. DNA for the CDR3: TGTGCCAGCAGCTACCGGGACAAGGGGAATGAGCAGTTCTTC. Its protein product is CASSYRDKGNEQFF.

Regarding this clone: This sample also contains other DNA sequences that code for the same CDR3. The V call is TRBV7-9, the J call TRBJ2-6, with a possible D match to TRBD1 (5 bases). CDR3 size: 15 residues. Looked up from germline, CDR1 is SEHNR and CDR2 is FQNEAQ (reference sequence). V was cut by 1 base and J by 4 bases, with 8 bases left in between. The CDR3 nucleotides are TGTGCCAGCAGCTTAGAAGGGGCCGGGGCCAACGTCCTGACTTTC. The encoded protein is CASSLEGAGANVLTF.

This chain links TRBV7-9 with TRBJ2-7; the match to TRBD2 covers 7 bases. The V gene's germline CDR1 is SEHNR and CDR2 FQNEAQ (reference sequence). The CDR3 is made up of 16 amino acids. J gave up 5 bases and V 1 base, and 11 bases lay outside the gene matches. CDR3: CASSLGDGGGGNEQYF. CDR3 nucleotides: TGTGCCAGCAGCTTAGGGGATGGCGGGGGAGGCAACGAGCAGTACTTC.

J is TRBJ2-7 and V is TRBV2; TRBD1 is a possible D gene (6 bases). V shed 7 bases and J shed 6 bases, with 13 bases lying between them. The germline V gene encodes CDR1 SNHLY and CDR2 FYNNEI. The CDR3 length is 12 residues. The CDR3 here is CASNPTGTEQYF. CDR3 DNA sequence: TGTGCCAGCAACCCCACAGGGACCGAGCAGTACTTC.